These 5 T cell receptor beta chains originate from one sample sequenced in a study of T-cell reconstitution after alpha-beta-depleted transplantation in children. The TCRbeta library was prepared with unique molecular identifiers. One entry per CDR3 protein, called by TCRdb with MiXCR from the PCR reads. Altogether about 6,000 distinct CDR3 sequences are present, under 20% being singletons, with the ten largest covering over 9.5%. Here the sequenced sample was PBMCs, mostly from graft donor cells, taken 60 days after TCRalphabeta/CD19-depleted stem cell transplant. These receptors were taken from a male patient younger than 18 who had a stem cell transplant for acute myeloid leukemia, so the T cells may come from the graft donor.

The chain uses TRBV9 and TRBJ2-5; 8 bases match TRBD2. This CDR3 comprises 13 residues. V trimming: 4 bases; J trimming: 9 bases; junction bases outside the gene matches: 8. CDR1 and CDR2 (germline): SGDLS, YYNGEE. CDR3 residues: CASSPNSGGAQYF. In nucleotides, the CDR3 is TGTGCCAGCAGCCCAAACTCGGGGGGGGCCCAGTACTTC.

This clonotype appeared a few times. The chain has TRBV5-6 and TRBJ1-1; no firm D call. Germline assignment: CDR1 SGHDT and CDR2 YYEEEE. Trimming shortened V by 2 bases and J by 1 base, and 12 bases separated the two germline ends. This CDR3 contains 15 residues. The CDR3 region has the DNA TGTGCCAGCAGCTTTCTGGTGAAGGGGAACACTGAAGCTTTCTTT. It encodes CASSFLVKGNTEAFF. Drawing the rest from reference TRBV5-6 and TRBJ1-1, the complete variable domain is DAGVTQSPTHLIKTRGQQVTLRCSPKSGHDTVSWYQQALGQGPQFIFQYYEEEERQRGNFPDRFSGHQFPNYSSELNVNALLLGDSALYLCASSFLVKGNTEAFFGQGTRLTVV.

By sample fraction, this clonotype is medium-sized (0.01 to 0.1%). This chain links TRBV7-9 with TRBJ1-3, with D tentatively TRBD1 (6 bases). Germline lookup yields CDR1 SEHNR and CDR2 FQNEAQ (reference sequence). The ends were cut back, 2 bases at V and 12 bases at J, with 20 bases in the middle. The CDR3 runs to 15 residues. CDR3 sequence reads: CASSLYPGFQQGIYF. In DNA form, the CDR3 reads TGTGCCAGCAGCTTATATCCGGGCTTCCAACAGGGCATATATTTT.

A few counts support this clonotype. This CDR3 is CASSLGAGTGYTF. DNA of the CDR3: TGTGCCAGCAGCTTAGGGGCAGGGACCGGCTACACCTTC. This rearrangement joins TRBV11-2 to TRBJ1-2; weak D call: TRBD1 (5 bases). CDR3 size: 13 residues. Germline lookup yields CDR1 SGHAT and CDR2 FQNNGV. V gave up 1 base and J gave up 8 bases, with 11 bases separating them.

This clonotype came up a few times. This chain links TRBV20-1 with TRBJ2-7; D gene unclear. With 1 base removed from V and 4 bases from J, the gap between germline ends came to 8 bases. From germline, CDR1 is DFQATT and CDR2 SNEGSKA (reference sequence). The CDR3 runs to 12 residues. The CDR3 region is CSARGTTYEQYF. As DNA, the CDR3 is TGCAGTGCTAGAGGTACCACGTACGAGCAGTACTTC.